This passage covers 23 T cell receptor beta chains from one sample sequenced in a study of T-cell reconstitution after alpha-beta-depleted transplantation in children. Construction of the TCRbeta library involved unique molecular identifiers. TCRdb redid the calling of the PCR reads with MiXCR, one entry per CDR3 protein. Of around 300,000 distinct CDR3 sequences in the sample, less than 9.5% were seen once. Their antigens are not known. General study findings and limits: One year after transplant, T-cell counts and diversity came mostly from newly produced T cells.

The sample in question was peripheral blood, obtained 360 days after TCRalphabeta/CD19-depleted stem cell transplant. All receptors come from a female patient aged 2-9 years who had a stem cell transplant for Fanconi anemia, so the T cells may come from the graft donor.

This clonotype has more than one count but fewer than ten. The J gene is TRBJ1-1, the V gene TRBV5-1, with 11 positions matching TRBD1. The J segment lost 0 bases and the V segment lost 3 bases, leaving 4 bases of the junction unmatched. The CDR3 consists of 16 residues. Germline-derived CDR1 and CDR2 are SGHRS and YFSETQ. CDR3 DNA sequence: TGCGCCAGCAGCTCGGACAGGGGGCGATTGAACACTGAAGCTTTCTTT. Its translation: CASSSDRGRLNTEAFF.

This clonotype showed up many times. This chain links TRBV5-1 with TRBJ2-1, with TRBD2 matching 8 bases. With V trimmed by 2 bases and J by 6 bases, 7 bases remained unmatched. The CDR3 extends over 15 amino acids. The germline V gene encodes CDR1 SGHRS and CDR2 YFSETQ. The CDR3 region is CASSFTSGTSNEQFF. In nucleotides, the CDR3 is TGCGCCAGCAGCTTCACCTCCGGGACTAGCAATGAGCAGTTCTTC.

J is TRBJ2-1 and V is TRBV25-1; D is unclear. The CDR3 has 17 residues. V dropped 5 bases and J dropped 0 bases, with 17 bases sitting between them. In germline, CDR1 is MGHDK, CDR2 SYGVNS. The CDR3 here is CASSPHTGRSSYNEQFF. CDR3 sequence (DNA): TGTGCCAGCAGTCCCCACACGGGCCGCAGCTCCTACAATGAGCAGTTCTTC.

This clonotype was seen at least ten times. The chain joins TRBV6-2 or TRBV6-3 to TRBJ2-1, with D maybe TRBD1 (7 bases). Germline V CDR1 and CDR2: MNHEY, SVGEGT. The CDR3 is made up of 17 amino acids. The V end lost 5 bases, the J end lost 9 bases, and 26 bases lay between the germline ends. DNA of the CDR3: TGTGCCAGCAGTAAGAGGACCCGGGGCGTTCAGGGGGGTGAGCAGTTCTTC. This encodes CASSKRTRGVQGGEQFF.

The rearrangement links TRBV28 to TRBJ1-2, with D tentatively TRBD1 (6 bases). With 5 bases removed from V and 4 bases from J, the gap between germline ends came to 17 bases. This CDR3 contains 15 residues. Germline V CDR1 and CDR2: MDHEN, SYDVKM. CDR3 in amino acids: CASSRGTSASYGYTF. CDR3 DNA: TGTGCCAGCAGTAGGGGGACCTCGGCCAGCTATGGCTACACCTTC.

This chain connects TRBV4-2 to TRBJ2-3; D is undetermined. CDR3 length: 15 residues. V was shortened by 1 base and J by 4 bases, with 12 bases between the two germline ends. CDR1 LGHNA and CDR2 YNFKEQ come from the germline V gene. The CDR3 loop is CASSQVTDPSDTQYF. The CDR3 DNA is TGTGCCAGCAGCCAAGTGACGGATCCTTCAGATACGCAGTATTTT.

This clonotype was picked up a small number of times. The rearrangement joins TRBV6-5 to TRBJ1-3; TRBD1 is a possible D gene (5 bases). V was cut by 2 bases and J by 2 bases, with 10 bases left in between. The length of the CDR3 is 15 residues. Looked up from germline, CDR1 is MNHEY and CDR2 is SVGAGI. The chain's CDR3 is CASSYRGITGNTIYF. For the CDR3, the DNA is TGTGCCAGCAGTTACCGGGGGATTACTGGAAACACCATATATTTT.

This clonotype was seen only a few times. The CDR3 coding sequence is TGCGCCAGCAGCCACCGACTACCGGGACTAGTGGTTCTCCAAGAGACCCAGTACTTC. Its translation is CASSHRLPGLVVLQETQYF. The J gene is TRBJ2-5, the V gene TRBV4-1; 8 bases are a match to TRBD2. V was clipped by 3 bases and J by 1 base; unmatched bases: 16. The CDR3 extends over 19 amino acids. Per the germline V gene, CDR1 is MGHRA and CDR2 is YSYEKL.

The V call is TRBV7-2, the J call TRBJ1-2, with 7 bases that match TRBD1. This CDR3 is 17 amino acids long. Germline V gene lookup returns CDR1 SGHTA and CDR2 FQGNSA. With V trimmed by 5 bases and J by 6 bases, 18 bases remained unmatched. CDR3 sequence reads: CASSVGPTGIGGDGYTF. CDR3 DNA: TGTGCCAGCAGCGTAGGGCCGACAGGGATCGGGGGGGATGGCTACACCTTC.

This clonotype was counted at least ten times. As DNA, the CDR3 is TGTGCCAGCAGTCCAATGACGGATACGCAGTATTTT. Its protein product is CASSPMTDTQYF. The chain links TRBV12-3 or TRBV12-4 to TRBJ2-3, with D uncertain. This CDR3 region has 12 residues. Trimming took 5 bases from V and 6 from J, leaving 9 bases between them.

This clonotype was seen at least ten times. This rearrangement joins TRBV6-5 to TRBJ1-2, with D perhaps matching TRBD1 (6 bases). V lost 5 bases and J 2 bases, leaving 6 bases between the germline ends. CDR1 is MNHEY, CDR2 SVGAGI, per germline. This CDR3 has 12 residues. In DNA, the CDR3 is TGTGCCAGCAGTACAGGGAACTATGGCTACACCTTC. Protein product: CASSTGNYGYTF.

The CDR3 region has the DNA TGTGCCAGCAGTTACTCTGGTGCACTAGCCAAAAACATTCAGTACTTC. Protein sequence: CASSYSGALAKNIQYF. The chain links TRBV6-2 or TRBV6-3 to TRBJ2-4; D remains unclear. Trimming took off 0 bases at V and 0 bases at J, with 9 bases between the two ends. The germline V gene encodes CDR1 MNHEY and CDR2 SVGEGT. This CDR3 spans 16 amino acids.

The rearrangement links TRBV6-5 to TRBJ2-7; D uncertain. Per the germline V gene, CDR1 is MNHEY and CDR2 is SVGAGI. This CDR3 spans 15 amino acids. Trimming left V 2 bases short and J 0 bases short, with 11 bases between. The CDR3 nucleotides are TGTGCCAGCAGTTACAGTCCAGGCAGCTCCTACGAGCAGTACTTC. Protein product: CASSYSPGSSYEQYF.

This clonotype appeared many times. The chain couples TRBV10-3 to TRBJ2-7; 9 bases line up with TRBD1. Germline V gives CDR1 ENHRY, CDR2 SYGVKD. The CDR3 totals 14 residues. V lost 6 bases, J lost 3 bases, and 6 bases stayed unmatched. In DNA form, the CDR3 reads TGTGCCATCAGGGGACAGGGATCCTTCTACGAGCAGTACTTC. Encoded protein: CAIRGQGSFYEQYF.

This clonotype was found many times. This chain joins TRBV12-3 or TRBV12-4 and TRBJ1-2; D unclear. Between the trimmed V and J ends, which lost 6 bases and 4 bases, there was a span of 9 bases. The CDR3 runs to 12 residues. CDR3 in amino acids: CASSPPSYGYTF. The CDR3 coding sequence is TGTGCCAGCAGCCCCCCGTCCTATGGCTACACCTTC.

This clonotype has at least ten counts. The chain links TRBV5-1 to TRBJ2-1; 12 nucleotides agree with TRBD2. CDR3 length: 15 residues. Germline loops: CDR1 SGHRS, CDR2 YFSETQ. J gave up 5 bases and V 4 bases, and 4 bases lay outside the gene matches. CDR3 loop: CASSRLAGANNEQFF. CDR3 sequence (DNA): TGCGCCAGCAGCCGACTAGCGGGGGCAAACAATGAGCAGTTCTTC.

This clonotype was seen ten or more times. The CDR3 region is CASSLTNEQYF. DNA of the CDR3: TGTGCCAGCAGCTTAACGAACGAGCAGTACTTC. V and J are TRBV7-9 and TRBJ2-7; D uncertain. This CDR3 region has 11 residues. Per the germline V gene, CDR1 is SEHNR and CDR2 is FQNEAQ (reference sequence). V dropped 2 bases and J dropped 5 bases, with 4 bases sitting between them.

This clonotype was observed at least ten times. The V gene is TRBV12-3 or TRBV12-4, the J gene TRBJ2-1; D might be TRBD2 (5 bases). Trimming removed 1 base at V and 5 bases at J, with 9 bases between. This CDR3 region has 14 residues. Here the CDR3 reads CASSLEDSHNEQFF. The CDR3 DNA sequence: TGTGCCAGCAGTTTAGAGGACTCTCACAATGAGCAGTTCTTC.

This clonotype was recorded at least ten times. The J gene is TRBJ2-5, the V gene TRBV7-9; D gene ambiguous. The V end was cut by 5 bases, the J end by 3 bases, with 22 bases between. This CDR3 is 17 amino acids long. Germline CDR1 reads SEHNR; CDR2 reads FQNEAQ (reference sequence). CDR3 in DNA: TGTGCCAGCAGCCCCGTCTTAAGTCGCGGAATAAAAGAGACCCAGTACTTC. This sequence encodes CASSPVLSRGIKETQYF.

This clonotype was seen at least ten times. The V gene is TRBV5-1, the J gene TRBJ2-7, with unresolved D. CDR1 and CDR2 (germline): SGHRS, YFSETQ. The V gene lost 0 bases and the J gene lost 4 bases, with 11 bases spanning the gap. CDR3 length: 14 amino acids. CDR3 sequence (DNA): TGCGCCAGCAGCTTGGGGGCGGTGGCATACGAGCAGTACTTC. Translated, it gives CASSLGAVAYEQYF.

This sequence joins TRBV6-1 and TRBJ2-7; 10 bases line up with TRBD1. The CDR3 sequence is 15 residues long. The germline V gene encodes CDR1 MNHNS and CDR2 SASEGT. Trimming at V came to 5 bases and at J to 1 base, leaving 5 bases not matched to a gene. The CDR3 bases are TGTGCCAGCAGTAGACAGGGGGCGGGTTCCTACGAGCAGTACGTC. It is translated as CASSRQGAGSYEQYV.

This clonotype was observed many times. This rearrangement joins TRBV5-1 to TRBJ2-2, with D possibly being TRBD2 (6 bases). Trimming removed 3 bases at V and 3 bases at J, with 15 bases between. CDR3 size: 16 residues. Germline CDR1 and CDR2: SGHRS and YFSETQ. The CDR3 bases are TGCGCCAGCAGCTCCGTAGCCGGGGGTCACACCGGGGAGCTGTTTTTT. It is translated as CASSSVAGGHTGELFF.

This clonotype was seen a few times. The chain has TRBV15 and TRBJ1-3; D is unresolved. Trimming took 0 bases from V and 6 from J, leaving 6 bases between them. This CDR3 has 13 amino acids. Germline CDR1 is LNHNV and CDR2 is YYDKDF (reference sequence). The CDR3: CATSRDRLNTIYF. Written as DNA, the CDR3 is TGTGCCACCAGCAGAGATCGATTAAACACCATATATTTT.